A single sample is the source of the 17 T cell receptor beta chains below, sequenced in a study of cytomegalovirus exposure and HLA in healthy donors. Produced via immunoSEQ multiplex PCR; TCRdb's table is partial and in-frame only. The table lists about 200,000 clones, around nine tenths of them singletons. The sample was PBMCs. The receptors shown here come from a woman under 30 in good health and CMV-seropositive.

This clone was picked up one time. CDR3 residues: CASIARGTGELFF. The CDR3 nucleotides read TGTGCCAGCATCGCCAGGGGTACCGGGGAGCTGTTTTTT. The chain recombines TRBV2 with TRBJ2-2; possible D gene TRBD1, 6 bases. This CDR3 region has 13 residues. V lost 7 bases to trimming and J lost 5 bases, with 11 bases between them. Germline V gives CDR1 SNHLY, CDR2 FYNNEI.

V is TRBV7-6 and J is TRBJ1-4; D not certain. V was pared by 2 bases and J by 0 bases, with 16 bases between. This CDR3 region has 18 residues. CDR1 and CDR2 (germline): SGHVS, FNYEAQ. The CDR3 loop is CASSLYGVSESTNEKLFF. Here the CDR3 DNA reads TGTGCCAGCAGCTTATATGGTGTGTCGGAGTCAACTAATGAAAAACTGTTTTTT. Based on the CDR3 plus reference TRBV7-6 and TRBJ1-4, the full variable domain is GAGVSQSPRYKVTKRGQDVALRCDPISGHVSLYWYRQALGQGPEFLTYFNYEAQQDKSGLPNDRFSAERPEGSISTLTIQRTEQRDSAMYRCASSLYGVSESTNEKLFFGSGTQLSVL.

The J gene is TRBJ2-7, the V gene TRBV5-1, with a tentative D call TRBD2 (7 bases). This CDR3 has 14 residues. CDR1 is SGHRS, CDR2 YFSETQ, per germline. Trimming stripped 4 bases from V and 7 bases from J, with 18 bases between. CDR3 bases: TGCGCCAGCAGCCCTGGGGGGGGGCAGTGGGAGCAGTACTTC. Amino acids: CASSPGGGQWEQYF.

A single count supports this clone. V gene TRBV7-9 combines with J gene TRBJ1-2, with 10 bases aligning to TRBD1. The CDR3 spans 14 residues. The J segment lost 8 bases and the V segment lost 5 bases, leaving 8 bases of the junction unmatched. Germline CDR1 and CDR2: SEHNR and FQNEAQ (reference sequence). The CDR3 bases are TGTGCCAGCAGCCTCGGGACAGGGGTCGAGGGCTACACCTTC. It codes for CASSLGTGVEGYTF.

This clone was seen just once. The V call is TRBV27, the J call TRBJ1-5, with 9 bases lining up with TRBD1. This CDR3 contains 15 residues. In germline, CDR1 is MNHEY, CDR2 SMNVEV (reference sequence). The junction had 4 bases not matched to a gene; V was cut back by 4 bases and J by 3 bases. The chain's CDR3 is CASSWTGEDNQPQHF. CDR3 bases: TGTGCCAGCAGTTGGACAGGGGAGGACAATCAGCCCCAGCATTTT.

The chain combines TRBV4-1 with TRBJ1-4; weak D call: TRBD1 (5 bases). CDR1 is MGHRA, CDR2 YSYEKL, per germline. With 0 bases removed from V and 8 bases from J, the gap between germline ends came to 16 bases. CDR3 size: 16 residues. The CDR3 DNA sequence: TGCGCCAGCAGCCAAGATGGGGGGGTCGTTTCGGAAAAACTGTTTTTT. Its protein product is CASSQDGGVVSEKLFF.

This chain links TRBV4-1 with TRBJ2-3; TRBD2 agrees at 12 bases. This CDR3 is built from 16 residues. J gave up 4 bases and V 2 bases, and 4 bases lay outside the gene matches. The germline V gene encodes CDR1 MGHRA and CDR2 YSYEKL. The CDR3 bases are TGCGCCAGCAGCCAAACACTAGCGGGAGGCTCAGATACGCAGTATTTT. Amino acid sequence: CASSQTLAGGSDTQYF.

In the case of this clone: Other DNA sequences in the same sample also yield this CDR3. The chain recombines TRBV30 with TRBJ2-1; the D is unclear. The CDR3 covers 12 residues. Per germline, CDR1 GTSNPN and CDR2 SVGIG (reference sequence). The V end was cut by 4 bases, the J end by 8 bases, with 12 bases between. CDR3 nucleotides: TGTGCCTGGATGGCCCTTCTGGATGAGCAGTTCTTC. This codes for CAWMALLDEQFF.

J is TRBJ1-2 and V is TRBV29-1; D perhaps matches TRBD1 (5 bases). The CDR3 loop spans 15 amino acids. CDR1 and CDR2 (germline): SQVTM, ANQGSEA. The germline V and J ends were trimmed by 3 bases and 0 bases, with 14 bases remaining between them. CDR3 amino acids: CSVDPGRDSNYGYTF. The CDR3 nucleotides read TGCAGCGTTGATCCGGGACGGGACTCTAACTATGGCTACACCTTC.

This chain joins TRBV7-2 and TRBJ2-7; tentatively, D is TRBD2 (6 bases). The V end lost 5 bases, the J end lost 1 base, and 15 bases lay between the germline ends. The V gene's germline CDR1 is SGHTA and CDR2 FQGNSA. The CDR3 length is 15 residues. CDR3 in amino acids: CASSQPGRGSYEQYF. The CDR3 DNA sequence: TGTGCCAGCAGCCAGCCCGGTCGGGGGTCCTACGAGCAGTACTTC. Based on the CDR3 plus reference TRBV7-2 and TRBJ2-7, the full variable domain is GAGVSQSPSNKVTEKGKDVELRCDPISGHTALYWYRQSLGQGLEFLIYFQGNSAPDKSGLPSDRFSAERTGGSVSTLTIQRTQQEDSAVYLCASSQPGRGSYEQYFGPGTRLTVT.

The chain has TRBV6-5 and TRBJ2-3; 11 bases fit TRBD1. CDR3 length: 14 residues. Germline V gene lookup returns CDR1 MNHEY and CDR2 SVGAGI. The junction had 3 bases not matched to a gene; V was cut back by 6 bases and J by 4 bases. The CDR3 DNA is TGTGCCAGCAGACCGGGACAGGGGGCAGATACGCAGTATTTT. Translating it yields CASRPGQGADTQYF.

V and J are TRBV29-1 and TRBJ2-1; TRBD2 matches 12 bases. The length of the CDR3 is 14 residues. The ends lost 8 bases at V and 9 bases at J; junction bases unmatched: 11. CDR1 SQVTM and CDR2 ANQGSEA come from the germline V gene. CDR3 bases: TGCAGCTCCGACAGACTAGCGGGAGTAGGTGAGCAGTTCTTC. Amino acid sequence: CSSDRLAGVGEQFF.

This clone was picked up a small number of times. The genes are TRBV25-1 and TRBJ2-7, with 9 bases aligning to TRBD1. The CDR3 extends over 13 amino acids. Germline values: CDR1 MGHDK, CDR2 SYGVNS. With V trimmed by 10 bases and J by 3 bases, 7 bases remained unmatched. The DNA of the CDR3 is TGTGCCAAGCCGGGACAGGGAGTCTACGAGCAGTACTTC. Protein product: CAKPGQGVYEQYF.

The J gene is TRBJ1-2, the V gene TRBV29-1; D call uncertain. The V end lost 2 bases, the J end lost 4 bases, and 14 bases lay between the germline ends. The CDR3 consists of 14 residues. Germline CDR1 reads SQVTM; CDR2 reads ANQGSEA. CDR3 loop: CSVERTGSFYGYTF. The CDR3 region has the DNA TGCAGCGTTGAACGTACGGGGAGCTTCTATGGCTACACCTTC.

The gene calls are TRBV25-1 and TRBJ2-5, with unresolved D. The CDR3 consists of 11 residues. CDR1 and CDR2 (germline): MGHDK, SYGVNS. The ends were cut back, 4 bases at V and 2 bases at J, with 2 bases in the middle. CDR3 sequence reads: CASSVQETQYF. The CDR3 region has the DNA TGTGCCAGCAGTGTACAAGAGACCCAGTACTTC.

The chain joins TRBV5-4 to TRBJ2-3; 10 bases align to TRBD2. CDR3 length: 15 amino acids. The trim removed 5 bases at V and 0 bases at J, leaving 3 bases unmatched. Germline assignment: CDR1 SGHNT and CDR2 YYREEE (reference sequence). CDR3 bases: TGTGCCAGCAGTCTTAGCGGGAGGAGCACAGATACGCAGTATTTT. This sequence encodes CASSLSGRSTDTQYF.

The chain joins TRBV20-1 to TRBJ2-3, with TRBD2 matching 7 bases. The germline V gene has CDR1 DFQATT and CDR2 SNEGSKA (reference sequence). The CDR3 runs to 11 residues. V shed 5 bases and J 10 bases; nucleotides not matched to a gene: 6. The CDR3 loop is CSAERGRAQYF. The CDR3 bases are TGCAGTGCTGAGCGAGGGAGGGCGCAGTATTTT.